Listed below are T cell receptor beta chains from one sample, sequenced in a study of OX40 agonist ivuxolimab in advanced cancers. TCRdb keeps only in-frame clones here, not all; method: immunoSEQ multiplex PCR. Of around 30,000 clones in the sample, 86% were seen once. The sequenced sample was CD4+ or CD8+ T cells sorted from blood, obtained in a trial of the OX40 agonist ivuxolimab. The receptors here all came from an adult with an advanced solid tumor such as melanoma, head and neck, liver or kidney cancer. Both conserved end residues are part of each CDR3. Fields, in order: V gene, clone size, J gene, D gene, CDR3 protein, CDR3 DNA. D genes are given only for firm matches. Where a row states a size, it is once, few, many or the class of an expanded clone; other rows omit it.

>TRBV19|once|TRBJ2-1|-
CASSTWTEGDEQFF
TGTGCCAGTAGTACCTGGACAGAGGGTGATGAGCAGTTCTTC
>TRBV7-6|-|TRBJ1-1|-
CASSLVRELTEAFF
TGTGCCAGCAGCTTGGTACGGGAACTAACTGAAGCTTTCTTT
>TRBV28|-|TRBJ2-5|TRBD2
CASSRSGRTETQYF
TGTGCCAGCAGTCGCAGCGGGAGGACGGAGACCCAGTACTTC
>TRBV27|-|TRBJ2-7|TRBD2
CASSFGTTVFEQYF
TGTGCCAGCAGTTTTGGGACTACTGTTTTCGAGCAGTACTTC
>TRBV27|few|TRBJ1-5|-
CASRSQGSYQPQHF
TGTGCCAGCAGGAGCCAGGGGAGTTATCAGCCCCAGCATTTT
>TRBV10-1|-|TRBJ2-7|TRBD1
CASSGTGPEQYF
TGCGCCAGCTCCGGGACAGGGCCCGAGCAGTACTTC
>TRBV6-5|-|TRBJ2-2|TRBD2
CASSGGAWELFF
TGTGCCAGCAGCGGGGGGGCCTGGGAGCTGTTTTTT
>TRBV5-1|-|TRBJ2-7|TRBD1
CASSPLGGDRGHEQYF
TGCGCCAGCAGCCCCCTTGGCGGGGACAGGGGCCACGAGCAGTACTTC
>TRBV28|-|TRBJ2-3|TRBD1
CASSSPRIDRGPDTQYF
TGTGCCAGCAGTTCGCCGCGCATCGACAGGGGGCCAGATACGCAGTATTTT
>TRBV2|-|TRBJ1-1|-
CASSISGGPAFF
TGTGCCAGCAGTATATCGGGGGGGCCGGCTTTCTTT
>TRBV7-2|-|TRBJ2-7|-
CASSWGYEQYF
TGTGCCAGCAGCTGGGGCTACGAGCAGTACTTC
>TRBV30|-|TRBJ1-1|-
CAWSVHRAFTEAFF
TGTGCCTGGAGTGTACACAGGGCGTTCACTGAAGCTTTCTTT
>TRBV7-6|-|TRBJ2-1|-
CASSSGGNNEQFF
TGTGCCAGCAGCTCCGGAGGGAACAATGAGCAGTTCTTC
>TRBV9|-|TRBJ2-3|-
CASSVGEEDTQYF
TGTGCCAGCAGCGTAGGGGAGGAAGATACGCAGTATTTT
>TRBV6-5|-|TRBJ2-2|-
CASSYSRGANTGELFF
TGTGCCAGCAGTTACTCCAGGGGGGCGAACACCGGGGAGCTGTTTTTT
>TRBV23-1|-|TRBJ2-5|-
CASSHADEETQYF
TGCGCCAGCAGTCACGCGGACGAGGAGACCCAGTACTTC
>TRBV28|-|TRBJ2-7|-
CASSLRVTAYEQYF
TGTGCCAGCAGTTTAAGGGTAACGGCATACGAGCAGTACTTC
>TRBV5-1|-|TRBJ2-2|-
CASVGVTGELFF
TGCGCCAGCGTCGGGGTTACCGGGGAGCTGTTTTTT
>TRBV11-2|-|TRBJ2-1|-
CASSFGKGTHIYNEQFF
TGTGCCAGCAGCTTTGGGAAAGGGACTCATATCTACAATGAGCAGTTCTTC
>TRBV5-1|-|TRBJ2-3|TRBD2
CASSISGGQDTQYF
TGCGCCAGCAGTATAAGCGGGGGGCAAGATACGCAGTATTTT
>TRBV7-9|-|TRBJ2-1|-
CASSHGGHNEQFF
TGTGCCAGCAGCCACGGCGGCCACAATGAGCAGTTCTTC
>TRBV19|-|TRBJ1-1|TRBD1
CASSPRRDRGRENTEAFF
TGTGCCAGTAGTCCCCGGCGGGACAGGGGGCGGGAGAACACTGAAGCTTTCTTT
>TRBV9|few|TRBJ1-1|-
CASSVEPGWSTEAFF
TGTGCCAGCAGCGTAGAGCCGGGATGGAGCACTGAAGCTTTCTTT
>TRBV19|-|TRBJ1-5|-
CASIGWGNQPQHF
TGTGCCAGTATTGGGTGGGGCAATCAGCCCCAGCATTTT
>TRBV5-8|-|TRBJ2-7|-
CASSLLDSDYEQYF
TGTGCCAGCAGCTTGTTGGACAGTGACTACGAGCAGTACTTC
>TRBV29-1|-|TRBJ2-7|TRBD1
CSVEGIRDRVPYEQYF
TGCAGCGTTGAAGGGATCCGGGACAGGGTACCCTACGAGCAGTACTTC
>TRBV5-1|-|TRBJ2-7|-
CASSWRQSYEQYF
TGCGCCAGCAGCTGGAGACAGTCCTACGAGCAGTACTTC
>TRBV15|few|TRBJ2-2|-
CATATGSGELFF
TGTGCCACCGCCACTGGGTCCGGGGAGCTGTTTTTT
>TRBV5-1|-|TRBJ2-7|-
CASSRDGTYEQYF
TGCGCCAGCAGTCGGGACGGAACCTACGAGCAGTACTTC
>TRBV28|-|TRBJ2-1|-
CASSLARNYNEQFF
TGTGCCAGCAGTTTAGCGCGGAACTACAATGAGCAGTTCTTC
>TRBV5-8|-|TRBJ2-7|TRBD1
CASSSLGTGSYEQYF
TGTGCCAGCAGCTCTTTGGGGACAGGGTCGTACGAGCAGTACTTC
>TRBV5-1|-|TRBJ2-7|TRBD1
CASSLEGTGGLGTYEQYF
TGCGCCAGCAGCTTGGAGGGGACAGGGGGCCTCGGAACCTACGAGCAGTACTTC
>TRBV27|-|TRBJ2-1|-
CASSLQSSYNEQFF
TGTGCCAGCAGTTTGCAAAGCTCCTACAATGAGCAGTTCTTC
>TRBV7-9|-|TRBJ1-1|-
CASSRNLREGAFF
TGTGCCAGCAGCCGAAACCTCCGTGAAGGAGCTTTCTTT
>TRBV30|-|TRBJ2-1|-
CAWTSPYNEQFF
TGTGCCTGGACCTCGCCTTACAATGAGCAGTTCTTC
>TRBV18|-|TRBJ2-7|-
CASSALWGEPYEQYF
TGTGCCAGCTCAGCCCTTTGGGGTGAACCCTACGAGCAGTACTTC
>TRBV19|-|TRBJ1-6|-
CASTWGSSSYNSPLHF
TGTGCCAGTACGTGGGGATCCAGCTCCTATAATTCACCCCTCCACTTT
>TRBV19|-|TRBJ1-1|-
CASNRALGTEAFF
TGTGCCAGTAACAGGGCCCTAGGGACTGAAGCTTTCTTT
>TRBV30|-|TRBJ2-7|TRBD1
CAWSTLRQGAYEQYF
TGTGCCTGGAGTACACTCCGACAGGGGGCCTACGAGCAGTACTTC
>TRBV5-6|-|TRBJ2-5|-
CASSTGALWKTQYF
TGTGCCAGCAGCACCGGGGCCCTCTGGAAAACCCAGTACTTC
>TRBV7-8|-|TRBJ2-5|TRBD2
CASGGREETQYF
TGTGCCAGCGGTGGGAGGGAAGAGACCCAGTACTTC